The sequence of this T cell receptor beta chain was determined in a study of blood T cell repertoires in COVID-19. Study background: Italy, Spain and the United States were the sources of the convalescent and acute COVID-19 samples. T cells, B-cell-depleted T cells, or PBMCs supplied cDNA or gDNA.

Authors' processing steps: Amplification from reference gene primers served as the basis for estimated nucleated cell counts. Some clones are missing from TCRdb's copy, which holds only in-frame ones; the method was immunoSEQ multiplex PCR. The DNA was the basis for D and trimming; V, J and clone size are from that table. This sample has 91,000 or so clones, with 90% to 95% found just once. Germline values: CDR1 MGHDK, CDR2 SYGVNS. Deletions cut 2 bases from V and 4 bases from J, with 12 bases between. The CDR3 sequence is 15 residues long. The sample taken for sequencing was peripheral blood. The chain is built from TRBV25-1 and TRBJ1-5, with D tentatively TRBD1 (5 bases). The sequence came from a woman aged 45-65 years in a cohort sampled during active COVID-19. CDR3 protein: CASSERGVGNQPQHF. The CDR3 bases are TGTGCCAGCAGTGAAAGGGGTGTAGGGAATCAGCCCCAGCATTTT.